The rows below give T cell receptor beta chains drawn from one sample of a study of beta chain features in type 1 diabetes. TCRdb's copy holds only in-frame clones and misses some; the assay was immunoSEQ multiplex PCR. Altogether tens of thousands of clones are present, approximately 50% being singletons, with the ten largest covering roughly 0.65%. Sequenced material: central memory CD4+ T cells from blood. The receptors here all came from a man aged 30 to 45 with type 1 diabetes. Each CDR3 is given with its conserved first and last residue. Each record gives: CDR3 DNA, CDR3 protein, D gene, V gene, J gene, clone size. A D gene is named only where the DNA matches it firmly. Expanded clones get a size class; other rows say once, few or many, or leave the size out.

cdr3_nt: TGTGCCAGCAGTGAAGCTCGACAGGCCGCTGGCTACACCTTC
cdr3_aa: CASSEARQAAGYTF
d_call: .
v_call: TRBV2
j_call: TRBJ1-2
clone_size: .

cdr3_nt: TGTGCCAGCAGCCCTAGTGGGGGTCTAGCGGGGGGAAGCTCCTACGAGCAGTACTTC
cdr3_aa: CASSPSGGLAGGSSYEQYF
d_call: .
v_call: TRBV21-1
j_call: TRBJ2-7
clone_size: few

cdr3_nt: TGTGCCAGCTCACCACAAGGGACAGGGGGCGACGAGCAGTACTTC
cdr3_aa: CASSPQGTGGDEQYF
d_call: TRBD1
v_call: TRBV18
j_call: TRBJ2-7
clone_size: .

cdr3_nt: TGCGCCAGCAGCCTGACTCGAGGGAACAATTCACCCCTCCACTTT
cdr3_aa: CASSLTRGNNSPLHF
d_call: .
v_call: TRBV5-1
j_call: TRBJ1-6
clone_size: .

cdr3_nt: TGTGCCAGCAGCCCGACTAGCGGAGGGGCCAGTGAGCAGTTCTTC
cdr3_aa: CASSPTSGGASEQFF
d_call: TRBD2
v_call: TRBV11-2
j_call: TRBJ2-1
clone_size: .

cdr3_nt: TGTGCCAGCAGTGATGGGCCAGGGGTGAACACTGAAGCTTTCTTT
cdr3_aa: CASSDGPGVNTEAFF
d_call: .
v_call: TRBV2
j_call: TRBJ1-1
clone_size: .

cdr3_nt: TGTGCCAGCAGCAGAAACAGGGGAGAGACCCAGTACTTC
cdr3_aa: CASSRNRGETQYF
d_call: TRBD1
v_call: TRBV6-5
j_call: TRBJ2-5
clone_size: .

cdr3_nt: TGTGCCAGCAGCTTGGACAGCAGGACCTACGAGCAGTACTTC
cdr3_aa: CASSLDSRTYEQYF
d_call: .
v_call: TRBV7-8
j_call: TRBJ2-7
clone_size: .

cdr3_nt: TGTGCCAGCAGAAGAGCGGGGCTATACAATGAGCAGTTCTTC
cdr3_aa: CASRRAGLYNEQFF
d_call: TRBD2
v_call: TRBV6-5
j_call: TRBJ2-1
clone_size: .

cdr3_nt: TGTGCCAGTTATTCAGTGAAGAACACTGAAGCTTTCTTT
cdr3_aa: CASYSVKNTEAFF
d_call: .
v_call: TRBV19
j_call: TRBJ1-1
clone_size: .

cdr3_nt: TGTGCCAGCAGCTTAGCTGGGCACAATGAGCAGTTCTTC
cdr3_aa: CASSLAGHNEQFF
d_call: .
v_call: TRBV7-2
j_call: TRBJ2-1
clone_size: few

cdr3_nt: TGTGCCAGCAACCATGGGACTAGCGAAACAGATACGCAGTATTTT
cdr3_aa: CASNHGTSETDTQYF
d_call: TRBD2
v_call: TRBV7-9
j_call: TRBJ2-3
clone_size: few

cdr3_nt: TGTGCCAGCAGCGTAGCGGTATCTGGAAACACCATATATTTT
cdr3_aa: CASSVAVSGNTIYF
d_call: .
v_call: TRBV9
j_call: TRBJ1-3
clone_size: .

cdr3_nt: TGCGCCAGCAGCTTGGACGGGGGGGCCTCGACCGGGGAGCTGTTTTTT
cdr3_aa: CASSLDGGASTGELFF
d_call: TRBD2
v_call: TRBV5-1
j_call: TRBJ2-2
clone_size: .

cdr3_nt: TGCGCCAGCAGCTTGGCCGGGGGGGGCAAAAAGACCCAGTACTTC
cdr3_aa: CASSLAGGGKKTQYF
d_call: TRBD2
v_call: TRBV5-1
j_call: TRBJ2-5
clone_size: .

cdr3_nt: TGCGCCAGCAGCTCTTCGGGGAGCCAAGAGACCCAGTACTTC
cdr3_aa: CASSSSGSQETQYF
d_call: .
v_call: TRBV5-1
j_call: TRBJ2-5
clone_size: few

cdr3_nt: TGTGCCAGCAGCCAAGGGGGACAGGGGGCCGTTCAGCCCCAGCATTTT
cdr3_aa: CASSQGGQGAVQPQHF
d_call: TRBD1
v_call: TRBV4-2
j_call: TRBJ1-5
clone_size: .

cdr3_nt: TGTGCCAGCAGTTACTCGGGAGGGACCTATGGCTACACCTTC
cdr3_aa: CASSYSGGTYGYTF
d_call: .
v_call: TRBV6-5
j_call: TRBJ1-2
clone_size: .

cdr3_nt: TGTGCCAGTAGCCCGTGGGGACAGGGGTTTGGAAACACCATATATTTT
cdr3_aa: CASSPWGQGFGNTIYF
d_call: TRBD1
v_call: TRBV19
j_call: TRBJ1-3
clone_size: few

cdr3_nt: TGTGCCAGCAGCCTGGATGGGCTTTATGGCTACACCTTC
cdr3_aa: CASSLDGLYGYTF
d_call: .
v_call: TRBV5-4
j_call: TRBJ1-2
clone_size: few

cdr3_nt: TGTGCCAGTAGTAAACAAAGACTAGAGAGGGCGGGAACAGATACGCAGTATTTT
cdr3_aa: CASSKQRLERAGTDTQYF
d_call: .
v_call: TRBV19
j_call: TRBJ2-3
clone_size: .

cdr3_nt: TGTGCCAGCAGCTTGGAGCGCGGTCGGGATACGCAGTATTTT
cdr3_aa: CASSLERGRDTQYF
d_call: .
v_call: TRBV5-5
j_call: TRBJ2-3
clone_size: .

cdr3_nt: TGCGCCAGCAGCTCGCCAAGGACAGGGGAACAGAGCAATCAGCCCCAGCATTTT
cdr3_aa: CASSSPRTGEQSNQPQHF
d_call: TRBD1
v_call: TRBV5-1
j_call: TRBJ1-5
clone_size: .

cdr3_nt: TGTGCCAGCAGCTTAGATCGCATTTCTACCTACGAGCAGTACTTC
cdr3_aa: CASSLDRISTYEQYF
d_call: .
v_call: TRBV7-2
j_call: TRBJ2-7
clone_size: .

cdr3_nt: TGTGCCAGCAGCTTCCACCCGGACAGGTCTCCAACCGGGGAGCTGTTTTTT
cdr3_aa: CASSFHPDRSPTGELFF
d_call: TRBD1
v_call: TRBV11-2
j_call: TRBJ2-2
clone_size: few

cdr3_nt: TGTGCCAGCAGTTTCCTCAGCGACAAAAACATTCAGTACTTC
cdr3_aa: CASSFLSDKNIQYF
d_call: .
v_call: TRBV28
j_call: TRBJ2-4
clone_size: .

cdr3_nt: TGCGCCAGCAGCTTGTTAACGGGGGAGAAAGAGACCCAGTACTTC
cdr3_aa: CASSLLTGEKETQYF
d_call: .
v_call: TRBV5-1
j_call: TRBJ2-5
clone_size: few

cdr3_nt: TGTGCCAGCAGCTCCCCCTTTTCACCCCTCCACTTT
cdr3_aa: CASSSPFSPLHF
d_call: .
v_call: TRBV5-6
j_call: TRBJ1-6
clone_size: .

cdr3_nt: TGCAGCGTTGGCCAGGGGGCCCACACTGAAGCTTTCTTT
cdr3_aa: CSVGQGAHTEAFF
d_call: TRBD1
v_call: TRBV29-1
j_call: TRBJ1-1
clone_size: .

cdr3_nt: TGCAGCGTTGGGCTCATGAACACTGAAGCTTTCTTT
cdr3_aa: CSVGLMNTEAFF
d_call: .
v_call: TRBV29-1
j_call: TRBJ1-1
clone_size: .

cdr3_nt: TGTGCCAGCAGTGAAAGCACAGGGAAGGATGGCTACACCTTC
cdr3_aa: CASSESTGKDGYTF
d_call: .
v_call: TRBV2
j_call: TRBJ1-2
clone_size: once

cdr3_nt: TGTGCCAGCACCTACGACTCTCTAGCCGGCAATGAGCAGTTCTTC
cdr3_aa: CASTYDSLAGNEQFF
d_call: .
v_call: TRBV5-4
j_call: TRBJ2-1
clone_size: .

cdr3_nt: TGTGCCAGCAGTCACGGGAAGAGAGGGTTCTTC
cdr3_aa: CASSHGKRGFF
d_call: .
v_call: TRBV28
j_call: TRBJ2-1
clone_size: .

cdr3_nt: TGTGCCAGCAGTCAACTTAAGATCGCTGAAGCTTTCTTT
cdr3_aa: CASSQLKIAEAFF
d_call: .
v_call: TRBV5-4
j_call: TRBJ1-1
clone_size: .

cdr3_nt: TGCAGTGCTAGACAGGGGTACGAGCAGTACTTC
cdr3_aa: CSARQGYEQYF
d_call: .
v_call: TRBV20-1
j_call: TRBJ2-7
clone_size: few

cdr3_nt: TGTGCCAGCAGCCCGTTTGCGAGCTATGGCTACACCTTC
cdr3_aa: CASSPFASYGYTF
d_call: .
v_call: TRBV14
j_call: TRBJ1-2
clone_size: once

cdr3_nt: TGTGCCAGCAGCTCGACAGGAGGATTGGGAAACACCATATATTTT
cdr3_aa: CASSSTGGLGNTIYF
d_call: .
v_call: TRBV7-6
j_call: TRBJ1-3
clone_size: .

cdr3_nt: TGCGCCAGCAGCTTGGGGACAGGGAACAATGAGCAGTTCTTC
cdr3_aa: CASSLGTGNNEQFF
d_call: TRBD1
v_call: TRBV5-1
j_call: TRBJ2-1
clone_size: .

cdr3_nt: TGTGCCAGCACATACCAGGGTGTGGAGTCAGATACGCAGTATTTT
cdr3_aa: CASTYQGVESDTQYF
d_call: .
v_call: TRBV7-2
j_call: TRBJ2-3
clone_size: few

cdr3_nt: TGTGCCAGCAGTGGACCCGCGGGGAAAGGCTACACCTTC
cdr3_aa: CASSGPAGKGYTF
d_call: .
v_call: TRBV9
j_call: TRBJ1-2
clone_size: few

cdr3_nt: TGTGCCATCGGGCGAAGTTCGAACACTGAAGCTTTCTTT
cdr3_aa: CAIGRSSNTEAFF
d_call: .
v_call: TRBV10-3
j_call: TRBJ1-1
clone_size: .

cdr3_nt: TGCGCCAGCAGCGTGGACAGGGTGCGAGAGACCCAGTACTTC
cdr3_aa: CASSVDRVRETQYF
d_call: TRBD1
v_call: TRBV5-1
j_call: TRBJ2-5
clone_size: few

cdr3_nt: TGCGCCAGCAGCTTGGGGGACAGGGTTGATCACACTGAAGCTTTCTTT
cdr3_aa: CASSLGDRVDHTEAFF
d_call: TRBD1
v_call: TRBV5-1
j_call: TRBJ1-1
clone_size: .

cdr3_nt: TGCGCCAGCAGCCCGGGTAGCGGGATGGGCACAGATACGCAGTATTTT
cdr3_aa: CASSPGSGMGTDTQYF
d_call: TRBD2
v_call: TRBV5-1
j_call: TRBJ2-3
clone_size: few

cdr3_nt: TGTGCCAGCAGCCGTGACAGGGATCAGCCCCAGCATTTT
cdr3_aa: CASSRDRDQPQHF
d_call: TRBD1
v_call: TRBV7-2
j_call: TRBJ1-5
clone_size: .

cdr3_nt: TGTGCCAGCAGTCTCAGGGGGCGCATAACCGGGGAGCTGTTTTTT
cdr3_aa: CASSLRGRITGELFF
d_call: TRBD1
v_call: TRBV6-5
j_call: TRBJ2-2
clone_size: .

cdr3_nt: TGTGCCAGCAGTTATAGCAGGGGCCATGAGCAGTTCTTC
cdr3_aa: CASSYSRGHEQFF
d_call: .
v_call: TRBV7-9
j_call: TRBJ2-1
clone_size: few

cdr3_nt: TGTGCCAGCAGTGCTGAGTGGGTACGGGGGGCAGATACGCAGTATTTT
cdr3_aa: CASSAEWVRGADTQYF
d_call: TRBD2
v_call: TRBV2
j_call: TRBJ2-3
clone_size: .

cdr3_nt: TGTGCCAGCAAAGGTAGACGGCCGGCGGAGGCTTTCTTT
cdr3_aa: CASKGRRPAEAFF
d_call: .
v_call: TRBV13
j_call: TRBJ1-1
clone_size: few

cdr3_nt: TGTGCCTGGAGCTCACAGGGGGGGGGCAATCAGCCCCAGCATTTT
cdr3_aa: CAWSSQGGGNQPQHF
d_call: TRBD1
v_call: TRBV30
j_call: TRBJ1-5
clone_size: .

cdr3_nt: TGTGCCAACAGCCATCCCGGACAGTCTACTGAAGCTTTCTTT
cdr3_aa: CANSHPGQSTEAFF
d_call: .
v_call: TRBV14
j_call: TRBJ1-1
clone_size: .

cdr3_nt: TGCGCCAGCAGAGCCCTAGCGGGGCACACCGGGGAGCTGTTTTTT
cdr3_aa: CASRALAGHTGELFF
d_call: TRBD2
v_call: TRBV5-1
j_call: TRBJ2-2
clone_size: .

cdr3_nt: TGTGCCAGCAGCTTGGGGGGGGCGGGCCTGTACAATGAGCAGTTCTTC
cdr3_aa: CASSLGGAGLYNEQFF
d_call: .
v_call: TRBV11-2
j_call: TRBJ2-1
clone_size: .

cdr3_nt: TGTGCCAGCAGGTCACAGGGCTACGAGCAGTACTTC
cdr3_aa: CASRSQGYEQYF
d_call: .
v_call: TRBV27
j_call: TRBJ2-7
clone_size: .

cdr3_nt: TGTGCCTGGAGTGTACTCTTCTTCTTTTCTGGCGGGAACGTCTCCTACAATGAGCAGTTCTTC
cdr3_aa: CAWSVLFFFSGGNVSYNEQFF
d_call: .
v_call: TRBV30
j_call: TRBJ2-1
clone_size: few

cdr3_nt: TGTGCCAGCAGTTTCCAGACAGGGTCGGCCACTGAAGCTTTCTTT
cdr3_aa: CASSFQTGSATEAFF
d_call: TRBD1
v_call: TRBV6-5
j_call: TRBJ1-1
clone_size: few

cdr3_nt: TGTGCCAGCAGCCTTACAGCGGGGGGGCCGGCCTACAATGAGCAGTTCTTC
cdr3_aa: CASSLTAGGPAYNEQFF
d_call: TRBD2
v_call: TRBV7-6
j_call: TRBJ2-1
clone_size: .

cdr3_nt: TGTGCCAGCAGCCCTCGGACAGGGGCGAACACCGGGGAGCTGTTTTTT
cdr3_aa: CASSPRTGANTGELFF
d_call: TRBD1
v_call: TRBV9
j_call: TRBJ2-2
clone_size: .

cdr3_nt: TGTGCCAGCTCACCAAATACAGGACAGCACACTGAAGCTTTCTTT
cdr3_aa: CASSPNTGQHTEAFF
d_call: .
v_call: TRBV18
j_call: TRBJ1-1
clone_size: .